The present T cell receptor (beta chain) was sequenced within a study of T cell repertoires in cytomegalovirus infection. Study outcomes and limitations: The cumulative frequency of public TCR beta families identified carriers of CMV plus the relevant HLA.

V was pared by 1 base and J by 9 bases, with 6 bases of the junction left unmatched. The germline V gene has CDR1 MGHRA and CDR2 YSYEKL. This CDR3 region has 14 residues. This clonotype showed up just a few times. Antigen: not known. TCRdb passed the reads through MiXCR, listing each CDR3 protein once. The sample consists of approximately 400,000 distinct CDR3 sequences, approximately 32% of them appearing once. The sequenced sample consisted of PBMCs. The chain joins TRBV4-1 to TRBJ2-1; TRBD1 agrees at 7 bases. The receptor's source is a human donor in good health (CMV status not recorded). Some clones in this sample may be carry-over from other donors' samples. The CDR3 region is CASSQGGSGGEQFF. CDR3 nucleotide sequence: TGCGCCAGCAGCCAAGGGGGATCAGGGGGTGAGCAGTTCTTC.